What follows are 20 T cell receptor beta chains derived from one specimen sequenced in a study of T cells in Graves' hyperthyroidism and ophthalmopathy. It was RNA transcripts that yielded the amplified TCR beta CDR3 regions. TCR CDR3 underwent first-round RT-PCR with the HTBI primer set. One entry per CDR3 protein, called by TCRdb with MiXCR from the multiplex PCR reads. The sample records fewer than 800,000 distinct CDR3 sequences, around 17% being singletons. The sequencing sample was made of blood. Receptors were obtained from a man between 18 and 35 years old with Graves' hyperthyroidism.

This clonotype was observed a few times. V usage is TRBV4-2 and J usage is TRBJ1-1; D possibly corresponds to TRBD1 (6 bases). The CDR3 is 16 residues long. The V gene lost 4 bases and the J gene lost 1 base, with 16 bases spanning the gap. The germline V gene has CDR1 LGHNA and CDR2 YNFKEQ. This chain's CDR3 is CASSPSRGEPNTEAFF. The CDR3 nucleotides are TGTGCCAGCAGCCCCTCGAGGGGGGAGCCGAACACTGAAGCTTTCTTT.

In its sample, this clonotype was seen many times. The chain recombines TRBV9 with TRBJ1-4; 12 bases are shared with TRBD1. The CDR3 is made up of 15 amino acids. Germline assignment: CDR1 SGDLS and CDR2 YYNGEE. The ends lost 4 bases at V and 8 bases at J; junction bases unmatched: 6. The DNA for the CDR3 is TGTGCCAGCAGCTTAGGGACAGGGGGCGGAGAAAAACTGTTTTTT. It is translated as CASSLGTGGGEKLFF.

Concerning this clonotype: Being one base from a much bigger clone, this may be a read error. The chain is built from TRBV12-3 or TRBV12-4 and TRBJ1-1; D is uncertain. This CDR3 comprises 11 residues. The CDR3 reads CASRTYTEAVF. The CDR3 DNA sequence: TGTGCCAGCAGGACATACACTGAAGCTGTCTTT.

This clonotype was observed many times. The chain links TRBV3-1 to TRBJ1-1; perhaps TRBD1 as D (5 bases). Germline CDR1 LGHDT, CDR2 YNNKEL (reference sequence). V was clipped by 0 bases and J by 0 bases, with 11 bases between them. This CDR3 region has 16 residues. CDR3 region: CASSQDGRGVNTEAFF. The CDR3 coding sequence is TGTGCCAGCAGCCAAGATGGGCGGGGGGTGAACACTGAAGCTTTCTTT. Full variable domain (missing parts from reference TRBV3-1 and TRBJ1-1): DTAVSQTPKYLVTQMGNDKSIKCEQNLGHDTMYWYKQDSKKFLKIMFSYNNKELIINETVPNRFSPKSPDKAHLNLHINSLELGDSAVYFCASSQDGRGVNTEAFFGQGTRLTVV.

This clonotype occurred many times. The rearrangement links TRBV28 to TRBJ1-6; possible D gene TRBD1, 6 bases. The CDR3 consists of 14 residues. Trimming cost V 6 bases and J 12 bases, with 18 bases left between them. Germline-derived CDR1 and CDR2 are MDHEN and SYDVKM. The CDR3 spells CASSVSGHLEPLHF. CDR3 DNA sequence: TGTGCCAGCAGCGTCTCGGGACACCTCGAACCCCTCCACTTT.

V and J are TRBV7-2 and TRBJ2-7; D could derive from TRBD1 or TRBD2 (5 bases each). This CDR3 comprises 14 residues. Germline V gene data show CDR1 as SGHTA and CDR2 as FQGNSA. Trimming shortened V by 5 bases and J by 6 bases, and 17 bases separated the two germline ends. CDR3 nucleotide sequence: TGTGCCAGCAGCCGAGAGAGAGGGACGGGCGAGCAGTACTTC. This gives the protein CASSRERGTGEQYF.

The V and J genes are TRBV7-9 and TRBJ2-7; 11 bases are a match to TRBD2. The CDR3 is 15 residues long. Germline V gene lookup returns CDR1 SEHNR and CDR2 FQNEAQ (reference sequence). V lost 4 bases, J lost 6 bases, and 8 bases stayed unmatched. The CDR3 region has the DNA TGTGCCAGCAGCTCGAGACTAGCGGGGTTTACCGAGCAGTACTTC. Its protein product is CASSSRLAGFTEQYF. The variable domain in full, with the rest retrieved from reference TRBV7-9 and TRBJ2-7, is DTGVSQNPRHKITKRGQNVTFRCDPISEHNRLYWYRQTLGQGPEFLTYFQNEAQLEKSRLLSDRFSAERPKGSFSTLEIQRTEQGDSAMYLCASSSRLAGFTEQYFGPGTRLTVT.

This clonotype was picked up many times. The V gene is TRBV28, the J gene TRBJ2-7, with no clear D. Germline V gene data show CDR1 as MDHEN and CDR2 as SYDVKM. CDR3 length: 12 residues. Trimming left V 3 bases short and J 4 bases short, with 7 bases between. The CDR3 coding sequence is TGTGCCAGCAGTTTTGTATCATACGAGCAGTACTTC. Amino acids: CASSFVSYEQYF.

In its sample, this clonotype was seen many times. The chain recombines TRBV28 with TRBJ2-1, with 9 bases identical to TRBD1. There are 13 residues in the CDR3. V lost 7 bases, J lost 6 bases, and 4 bases stayed unmatched. Germline V CDR1 and CDR2: MDHEN, SYDVKM. The CDR3 DNA follows: TGTGCCAGCACCTTGACAGGGGGCAATGAGCAGTTCTTC. Amino acid sequence: CASTLTGGNEQFF.

The chain employs TRBV30 and TRBJ1-1; D perhaps matches TRBD1 (5 bases). The CDR3 consists of 13 residues. V was trimmed by 5 bases and J by 0 bases, leaving 10 bases between them. Germline CDR1 is GTSNPN and CDR2 is SVGIG (reference sequence). CDR3 DNA: TGTGCCTGGGGGGACGGGATGAACACTGAAGCTTTCTTT. The encoded protein is CAWGDGMNTEAFF.

For this clonotype: A much larger clone lies one base from this, so it may be a read error. This chain uses TRBV20-1 with TRBJ1-5; D call uncertain. V lost 6 bases, J lost 1 base, and 16 bases lay in between. The CDR3 sequence is 15 residues long. Germline V gene data show CDR1 as DFQATT and CDR2 as SNEGSKA (reference sequence). This CDR3 reads CSAIEFGLSNQPQHF. In nucleotides, the CDR3 is TGCAGTGCCATAGAATTTGGGCTGAGCAATCAGCCCCAGCATTTT.

The sample holds a few counts of this clonotype. The rearrangement joins TRBV20-1 to TRBJ2-1; 7 bases map to TRBD2. Germline CDR1 and CDR2: DFQATT and SNEGSKA (reference sequence). V shed 3 bases and J 0 bases; nucleotides not matched to a gene: 8. The CDR3 totals 16 residues. The CDR3 is CSARGGRASSYNEQFF. The CDR3 DNA reads TGCAGTGCTAGGGGGGGGAGGGCCAGCTCCTACAATGAGCAGTTCTTC.

This chain uses TRBV7-8 with TRBJ1-6; 7 nucleotides agree with TRBD1. With 5 bases clipped from V and 4 bases from J, the junction kept 17 bases outside the gene matches. CDR1 is SGHVS and CDR2 is FQNEAQ in the germline V gene. The CDR3 covers 19 residues. CDR3 DNA sequence: TGTGCCAGCAGCCCGTATAGGGACCTTAGACAGGGTTATAATTCACCCCTCCACTTT. Its protein is CASSPYRDLRQGYNSPLHF. The variable domain in full, with the rest retrieved from reference TRBV7-8 and TRBJ1-6, is GAGVSQSPRYKVAKRGQDVALRCDPISGHVSLFWYQQALGQGPEFLTYFQNEAQLDKSGLPSDRFFAERPEGSVSTLKIQRTQQEDSAVYLCASSPYRDLRQGYNSPLHFGNGTRLTVT.

In regard to this clonotype: A much larger clone lies a single base off, so this may be a read error. The chain is built from TRBV3-1 and TRBJ1-3; D is undetermined. Per germline, CDR1 LGHDT and CDR2 YNNKEL (reference sequence). Deletions cut 1 base from V and 0 bases from J, with 7 bases between. The CDR3 loop spans 15 amino acids. The CDR3 region has the DNA TGTGCCAGCAGCCAAGGTGAGATCTCTGGAAACACCATATATTTT. It is translated as CASSQGEISGNTIYF.

In this sample, this clonotype turned up many times. This may come from a read error, since a much larger clone is one base off. This chain uses TRBV6-2 or TRBV6-3 with TRBJ2-7; no clear D. This CDR3 has 11 residues. From germline, CDR1 is MNHEY and CDR2 SVGEGT. The CDR3 loop reads CACSDSYEQYF. CDR3 bases: TGTGCCTGCAGTGACTCCTACGAGCAGTACTTC.

This clonotype was recorded a few times. The rearrangement joins TRBV6-2 or TRBV6-3 to TRBJ2-5; D is possibly TRBD1 (5 bases). There are 15 residues in the CDR3. The germline gives CDR1 MNHEY, CDR2 SVGEGT. The V and J ends lost 7 bases and 2 bases respectively, with 17 bases between them. CDR3 in amino acids: CASIASPGRQETQYF. CDR3 coding DNA: TGTGCCAGCATCGCCTCCCCAGGGCGGCAAGAGACCCAGTACTTC.

This clonotype was seen ten or more times. The V and J genes are TRBV7-2 and TRBJ2-1, with D possibly being TRBD2 (6 bases). The CDR3 is 13 amino acids. Trimming shortened V by 5 bases and J by 6 bases, and 11 bases separated the two germline ends. Germline V gene lookup returns CDR1 SGHTA and CDR2 FQGNSA. CDR3 DNA sequence: TGTGCCAGCAGCGCGGGACTCCTCAATGAGCAGTTCTTC. The encoded protein is CASSAGLLNEQFF.

This clonotype was observed at least ten times. The chain links TRBV20-1 to TRBJ2-7, with D perhaps TRBD2 (5 bases). The V end lost 0 bases, the J end lost 5 bases, and 17 bases lay between the germline ends. The germline CDR1 and CDR2 sequences are DFQATT and SNEGSKA (reference sequence). The length of the CDR3 is 15 residues. CDR3: CSARDSAHNLNEQYF. The CDR3 DNA is TGCAGTGCTAGAGATAGCGCACATAATCTCAACGAGCAGTACTTC.

The chain recombines TRBV20-1 with TRBJ2-7; 9 bases fit TRBD1. CDR3 length: 15 amino acids. The germline V gene encodes CDR1 DFQATT and CDR2 SNEGSKA (reference sequence). The junction had 4 bases not matched to a gene; V was cut back by 0 bases and J by 1 base. The CDR3 here is CSARDPGQGSYEQYF. CDR3 in DNA: TGCAGTGCTAGAGATCCGGGACAGGGATCCTACGAGCAGTACTTC.

This clonotype was counted only a few times. The chain combines TRBV5-6 with TRBJ1-5; possibly TRBD1 for D (5 bases). The CDR3 extends over 14 amino acids. V shed 1 base and J shed 10 bases, with 15 bases lying between them. Germline lookup yields CDR1 SGHDT and CDR2 YYEEEE. CDR3 coding DNA: TGTGCCAGCAGCTTGAAGGGGACGAGAGAACCCCAGCATTTT. Protein product: CASSLKGTREPQHF.